This T cell receptor beta chain was captured in a study of shared clonotypes between healthy human individuals. Study as a whole: Per donor, CD8 memory used one plate, CD8 naive used two, CD4 memory used three and CD4 naive used three. Study results and limitations: Clonotype sharing among donors was thought likely to change with sequencing depth.

Details on this clone: Its antigen is unidentified.

The repertoire was sequenced with immunoSEQ multiplex PCR; TCRdb's copy has only in-frame clones and lacks some. Of some 2,000,000 clones listed, roughly 94% are singletons. Sequenced: naive CD4+ T cells sorted from blood. Subset: CD45RA+ positively selected. This clonotype originated in a man aged 18 to 30 in good health.

The CDR3 DNA sequence: TGTGCCAGCAGACCTAACCGGGGGGATCTACGAGAGTACTTC. This encodes CASRPNRGDLREYF. This chain uses TRBV11-2 with TRBJ2-7, with 7 bases matching TRBD2. This CDR3 is built from 14 residues. Germline CDR1 SGHAT, CDR2 FQNNGV. The J segment lost 11 bases and the V segment lost 6 bases, leaving 16 bases of the junction unmatched.